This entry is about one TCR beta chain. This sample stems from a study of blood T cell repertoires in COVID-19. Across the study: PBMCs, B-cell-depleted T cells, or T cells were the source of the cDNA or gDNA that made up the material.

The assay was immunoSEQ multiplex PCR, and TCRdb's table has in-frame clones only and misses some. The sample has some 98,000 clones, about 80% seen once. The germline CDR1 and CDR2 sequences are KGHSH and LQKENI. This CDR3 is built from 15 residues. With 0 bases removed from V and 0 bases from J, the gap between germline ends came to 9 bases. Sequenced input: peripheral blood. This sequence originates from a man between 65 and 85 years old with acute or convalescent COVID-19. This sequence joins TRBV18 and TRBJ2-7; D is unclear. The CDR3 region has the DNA TGTGCCAGCTCACCACCGTCAGCGAGCTCCTACGAGCAGTACTTC. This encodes CASSPPSASSYEQYF.